A single sample gave rise to the 16 T cell receptor beta chains below, sequenced in a study of blood T cell repertoires in COVID-19. Method: immunoSEQ multiplex PCR; TCRdb's copy keeps in-frame clones and lacks some. The data contain around 63,000 clones, around 87% of them singletons. Sequences were obtained from peripheral blood. The receptors originated from a man in his 60s with acute or convalescent COVID-19.

The V and J genes are TRBV19 and TRBJ1-4; D may be TRBD1 (6 bases). Germline V CDR1 and CDR2: LNHDA, SQIVND (reference sequence). This CDR3 is built from 16 residues. V was pared by 5 bases and J by 5 bases, with 18 bases between. In DNA form, the CDR3 reads TGTGCCAGTAGTTTAAGACCAGGGGCTAGGAATGAAAAACTGTTTTTT. Protein sequence: CASSLRPGARNEKLFF.

V gene TRBV6-2 or TRBV6-3 combines with J gene TRBJ1-1; the D gene is possibly TRBD1 (6 bases). V was cut by 6 bases and J by 1 base, with 12 bases left in between. The CDR3 sequence is 14 residues long. CDR1 is MNHEY and CDR2 is SVGEGT in the germline V gene. The CDR3 loop is CASSPGHPNTEAFF. In DNA form, the CDR3 reads TGTGCCAGCAGCCCGGGACACCCGAACACTGAAGCTTTCTTT.

This sequence joins TRBV24-1 and TRBJ2-2; TRBD1 aligns across 7 bases. The germline V gene has CDR1 KGHDR and CDR2 SFDVKD. The CDR3 sequence is 16 residues long. V shed 4 bases and J 4 bases; nucleotides not matched to a gene: 8. The CDR3 DNA sequence: TGTGCCACCAGTGACTCTACGACAGGGTTCACCGGGGAGCTGTTTTTT. It is translated as CATSDSTTGFTGELFF.

The rearrangement joins TRBV5-4 to TRBJ2-3, with 10 bases lining up with TRBD2. V trimming: 10 bases; J trimming: 3 bases; junction bases outside the gene matches: 23. The CDR3 runs 19 residues. In germline, CDR1 is SGHNT, CDR2 YYREEE (reference sequence). CDR3 residues: CASARGLAGAMRTTDTQYF. CDR3 nucleotides: TGTGCCTCTGCCCGGGGGCTAGCGGGGGCCATGAGAACGACAGATACGCAGTATTTT. Full variable domain (remainder filled in from reference TRBV5-4 and TRBJ2-3): ETGVTQSPTHLIKTRGQQVTLRCSSQSGHNTVSWYQQALGQGPQFIFQYYREEENGRGNFPPRFSGLQFPNYSSELNVNALELDDSALYLCASARGLAGAMRTTDTQYFGPGTRLTVL.

This rearrangement joins TRBV30 to TRBJ2-3; 7 bases line up with TRBD2. V trimming: 6 bases; J trimming: 9 bases; junction bases outside the gene matches: 9. The V gene's germline CDR1 is GTSNPN and CDR2 SVGIG (reference sequence). CDR3 size: 12 residues. The CDR3 is CACHQPGGTQYF. Written as DNA, the CDR3 is TGTGCCTGCCACCAACCCGGGGGGACGCAGTATTTT.

The chain employs TRBV10-3 and TRBJ2-1; D gene ambiguous. CDR3 size: 15 residues. Germline assignment: CDR1 ENHRY and CDR2 SYGVKD. Trimming removed 3 bases from V and 0 bases from J, with 9 bases in between. CDR3 loop: CAISEILSSYNEQFF. Here the CDR3 DNA reads TGTGCCATCAGTGAAATCCTAAGCTCCTACAATGAGCAGTTCTTC.

V gene TRBV30 combines with J gene TRBJ1-5; D is perhaps TRBD1 (5 bases). The germline gives CDR1 GTSNPN, CDR2 SVGIG (reference sequence). Trimming left V 4 bases short and J 4 bases short, with 11 bases between. CDR3 length: 13 amino acids. CDR3 in amino acids: CAWNLGDNQPQHF. In DNA, the CDR3 is TGTGCCTGGAACTTAGGGGATAATCAGCCCCAGCATTTT.

V usage is TRBV28 and J usage is TRBJ1-2; a possible D gene is TRBD1 (6 bases). The CDR3 spans 14 residues. Germline loops: CDR1 MDHEN, CDR2 SYDVKM. The ends were cut back, 10 bases at V and 2 bases at J, with 17 bases in the middle. DNA of the CDR3: TGTGCCACTAACAAAATGACAGGAAACTATGGCTACACCTTC. Its translation: CATNKMTGNYGYTF.

The chain joins TRBV30 to TRBJ1-1, with 7 bases identical to TRBD1. Germline CDR1 reads GTSNPN; CDR2 reads SVGIG (reference sequence). The CDR3 loop spans 14 amino acids. J was trimmed by 3 bases and V by 0 bases; bases with no gene match: 4. The CDR3 coding sequence is TGTGCCTGGAGTGTGAAGGGGGCCGACACTGAAGCTTTCTTT. This gives the protein CAWSVKGADTEAFF.

This rearrangement joins TRBV3-1 (or the pseudogene TRBV3-2) to TRBJ2-1; TRBD1 matches at 8 bases. The CDR3 loop spans 14 amino acids. Germline V gene sequence: CDR1 LGHDT, CDR2 YNNKEL (reference sequence). V dropped 5 bases and J dropped 4; count of bases not matched to a gene: 4. The CDR3 here is CASSGGQVYNEQFF. The DNA for the CDR3 is TGTGCCAGCAGCGGGGGACAGGTTTACAATGAGCAGTTCTTC.

This clone was recorded only once. The V and J genes are TRBV2 and TRBJ2-6, with D possibly being TRBD2 (5 bases). Looked up from germline, CDR1 is SNHLY and CDR2 is FYNNEI. Trimming pared 3 bases from V and 1 base from J, leaving 7 bases between. The CDR3 has 15 amino acids. CDR3 loop: CASSDEGSGANVLTF. The CDR3 DNA reads as TGTGCCAGCAGTGACGAGGGATCTGGGGCCAACGTCCTGACTTTC.

The genes are TRBV6-2 or TRBV6-3 and TRBJ2-3; perhaps TRBD2 as D (6 bases). Germline V gene sequence: CDR1 MNHEY, CDR2 SVGEGT. This CDR3 spans 13 amino acids. Trimming took 4 bases from V and 6 from J, leaving 11 bases between them. CDR3 in amino acids: CASSLEGWDTQYF. The CDR3 nucleotides are TGTGCCAGCAGTTTGGAGGGTTGGGATACGCAGTATTTT.

The rearrangement links TRBV11-2 to TRBJ1-1, with D unclear. The germline gives CDR1 SGHAT, CDR2 FQNNGV. Trimming removed 5 bases from V and 5 bases from J, with 12 bases in between. The CDR3 length is 13 residues. The CDR3 reads CASSEGTGTEAFF. As DNA, the CDR3 is TGTGCCAGCAGCGAAGGAACGGGGACTGAAGCTTTCTTT.

The chain links TRBV19 to TRBJ1-5; D not resolved. V lost 1 base and J 1 base, leaving 5 bases between the germline ends. Germline-derived CDR1 and CDR2 are LNHDA and SQIVND (reference sequence). This CDR3 has 14 amino acids. CDR3 protein: CASSIARSNQPQHF. The CDR3 DNA reads TGTGCCAGTAGTATAGCTAGGAGCAATCAGCCCCAGCATTTT.

The V and J genes are TRBV2 and TRBJ1-4, with D possibly being TRBD1 (5 bases). Germline V gene sequence: CDR1 SNHLY, CDR2 FYNNEI. The V end lost 0 bases, the J end lost 8 bases, and 10 bases lay between the germline ends. CDR3 size: 14 residues. The DNA of the CDR3 is TGTGCCAGCAGTGAAGCAGGGGAGGGGGAAAAACTGTTTTTT. Amino acids: CASSEAGEGEKLFF.

This chain connects TRBV5-8 to TRBJ2-6; 10 nucleotides agree with TRBD1. The V and J ends lost 4 bases and 4 bases, in that order; junction bases with no gene match: 11. The CDR3 covers 18 residues. Germline V lookup: CDR1 SGHTS, CDR2 YDEGEE. CDR3 sequence (DNA): TGTGCCAGCAGCCCCCGGGACAGGGGAGCCGCGGGGGCCAACGTCCTGACTTTC. This gives the protein CASSPRDRGAAGANVLTF. Using reference TRBV5-8 and TRBJ2-6 for the parts outside the CDR3, the full variable domain is EAGVTQSPTHLIKTRGQQATLRCSPISGHTSVYWYQQALGLGLQFLLWYDEGEERNRGNFPPRFSGRQFPNYSSELNVNALELEDSALYLCASSPRDRGAAGANVLTFGAGSRLTVL.